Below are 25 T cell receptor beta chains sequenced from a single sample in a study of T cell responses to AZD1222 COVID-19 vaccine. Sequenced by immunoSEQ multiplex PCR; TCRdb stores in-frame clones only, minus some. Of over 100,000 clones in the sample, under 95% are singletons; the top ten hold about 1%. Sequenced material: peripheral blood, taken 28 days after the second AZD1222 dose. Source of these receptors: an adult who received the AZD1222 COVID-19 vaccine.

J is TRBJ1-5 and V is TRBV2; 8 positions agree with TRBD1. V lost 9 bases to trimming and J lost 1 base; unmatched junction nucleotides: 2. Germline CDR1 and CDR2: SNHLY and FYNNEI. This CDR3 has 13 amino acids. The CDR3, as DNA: TGTGCCAGTTGGACAGGGAGCAATCAGCCCCAGCATTTT. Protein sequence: CASWTGSNQPQHF. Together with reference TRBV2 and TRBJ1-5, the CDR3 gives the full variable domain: EPEVTQTPSHQVTQMGQEVILRCVPISNHLYFYWYRQILGQKVEFLVSFYNNEISEKSEIFDDQFSVERPDGSNFTLKIRSTKLEDSAMYFCASWTGSNQPQHFGDGTRLSIL.

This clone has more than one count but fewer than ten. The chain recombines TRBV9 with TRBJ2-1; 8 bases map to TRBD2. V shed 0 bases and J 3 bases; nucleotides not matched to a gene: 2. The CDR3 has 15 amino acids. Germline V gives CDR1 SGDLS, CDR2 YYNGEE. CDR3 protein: CASSVELADYNEQFF. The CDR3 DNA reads TGTGCCAGCAGCGTAGAACTAGCGGACTACAATGAGCAGTTCTTC.

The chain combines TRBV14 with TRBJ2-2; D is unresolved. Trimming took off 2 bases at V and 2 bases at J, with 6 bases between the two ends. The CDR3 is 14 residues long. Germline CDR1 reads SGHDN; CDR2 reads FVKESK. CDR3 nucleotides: TGTGCCAGCAGCCAATTTCTAAACACCGGGGAGCTGTTTTTT. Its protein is CASSQFLNTGELFF. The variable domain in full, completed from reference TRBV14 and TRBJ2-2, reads EAGVTQFPSHSVIEKGQTVTLRCDPISGHDNLYWYRRVMGKEIKFLLHFVKESKQDESGMPNNRFLAERTGGTYSTLKVQPAELEDSGVYFCASSQFLNTGELFFGEGSRLTVL.

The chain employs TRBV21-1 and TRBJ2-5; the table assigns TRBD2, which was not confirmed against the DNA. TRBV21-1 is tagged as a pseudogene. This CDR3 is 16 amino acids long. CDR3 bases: TGTGCCAGCGAAAAGAGACTAGCGGAAAACCAAGAGACCCAGTACTTC. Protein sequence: CASEKRLAENQETQYF.

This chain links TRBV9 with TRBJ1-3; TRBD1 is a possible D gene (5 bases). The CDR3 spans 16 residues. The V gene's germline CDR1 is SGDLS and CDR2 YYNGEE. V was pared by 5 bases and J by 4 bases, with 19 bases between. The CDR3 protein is CASSGDGQFRGNTIYF. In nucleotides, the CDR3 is TGTGCCAGCAGTGGGGACGGGCAATTTCGCGGAAACACCATATATTTT.

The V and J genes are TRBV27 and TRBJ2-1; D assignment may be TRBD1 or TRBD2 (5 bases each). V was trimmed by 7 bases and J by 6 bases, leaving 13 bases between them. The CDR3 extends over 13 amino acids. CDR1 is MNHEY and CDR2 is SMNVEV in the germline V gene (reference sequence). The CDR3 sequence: CASKLGTTNEQFF. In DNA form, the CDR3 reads TGTGCCAGCAAGTTGGGGACCACCAATGAGCAGTTCTTC.

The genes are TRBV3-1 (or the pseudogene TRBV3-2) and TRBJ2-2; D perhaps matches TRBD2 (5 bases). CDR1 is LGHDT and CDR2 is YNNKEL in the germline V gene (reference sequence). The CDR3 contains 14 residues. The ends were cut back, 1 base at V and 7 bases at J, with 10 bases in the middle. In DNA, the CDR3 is TGTGCCAGCAGCCAAGTGTCGGGGTACGGGGAGCTGTTTTTT. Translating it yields CASSQVSGYGELFF.

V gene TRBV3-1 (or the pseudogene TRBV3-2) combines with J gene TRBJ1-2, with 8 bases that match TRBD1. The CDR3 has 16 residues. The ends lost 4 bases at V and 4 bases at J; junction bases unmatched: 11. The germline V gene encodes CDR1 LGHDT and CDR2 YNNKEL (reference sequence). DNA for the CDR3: TGTGCCAGCAGCCCCCGGACAGGGTTTAATGGCTATGGCTACACCTTC. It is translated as CASSPRTGFNGYGYTF.

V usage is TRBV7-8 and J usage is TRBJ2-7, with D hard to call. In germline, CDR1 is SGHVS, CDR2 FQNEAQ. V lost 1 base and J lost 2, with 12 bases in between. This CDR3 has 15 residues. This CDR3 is CASSLVQDGAYEQYF. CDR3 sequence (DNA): TGTGCCAGCAGCTTAGTGCAGGACGGCGCCTACGAGCAGTACTTC.

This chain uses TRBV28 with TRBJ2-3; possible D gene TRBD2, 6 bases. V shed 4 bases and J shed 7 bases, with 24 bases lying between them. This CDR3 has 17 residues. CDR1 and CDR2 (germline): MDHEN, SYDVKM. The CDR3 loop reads CASSSLTSPVSKNTQYF. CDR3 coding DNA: TGTGCCAGCAGTTCTCTCACTAGCCCCGTCTCAAAAAATACGCAGTATTTT.

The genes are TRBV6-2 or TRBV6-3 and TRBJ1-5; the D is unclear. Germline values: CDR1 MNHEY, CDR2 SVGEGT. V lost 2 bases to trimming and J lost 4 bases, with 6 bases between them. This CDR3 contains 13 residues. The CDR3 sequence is CASSYRVNQPQHF. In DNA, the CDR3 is TGTGCCAGCAGTTACAGGGTTAATCAGCCCCAGCATTTT.

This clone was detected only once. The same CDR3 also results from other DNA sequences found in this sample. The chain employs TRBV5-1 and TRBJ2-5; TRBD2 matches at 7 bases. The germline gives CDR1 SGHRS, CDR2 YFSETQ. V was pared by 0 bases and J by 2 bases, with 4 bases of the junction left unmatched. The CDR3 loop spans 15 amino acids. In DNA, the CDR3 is TGCGCCAGCAGCTTGGGGGCTAGCGGTCAAGAGACCCAGTACTTC. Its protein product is CASSLGASGQETQYF.

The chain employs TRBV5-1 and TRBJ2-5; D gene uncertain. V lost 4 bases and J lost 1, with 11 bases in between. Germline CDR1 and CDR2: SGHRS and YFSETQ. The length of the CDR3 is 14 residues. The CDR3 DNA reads TGCGCCAGCAGCCGGTGGGATCCCCAAGAGACCCAGTACTTC. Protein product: CASSRWDPQETQYF.

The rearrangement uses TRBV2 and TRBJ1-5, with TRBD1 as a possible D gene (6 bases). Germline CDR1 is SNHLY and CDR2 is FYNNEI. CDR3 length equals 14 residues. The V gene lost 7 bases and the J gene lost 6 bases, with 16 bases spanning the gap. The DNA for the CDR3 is TGTGCCAGCACCGGAGGGGGAGCATCTCAGCCCCAGCATTTT. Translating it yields CASTGGGASQPQHF.

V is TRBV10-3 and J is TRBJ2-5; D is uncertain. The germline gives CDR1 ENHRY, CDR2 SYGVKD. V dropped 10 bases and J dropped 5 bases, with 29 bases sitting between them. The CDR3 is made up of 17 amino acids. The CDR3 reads CATLNTDDPFKWETQYF. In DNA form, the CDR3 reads TGTGCCACCCTAAATACAGATGACCCTTTTAAGTGGGAGACCCAGTACTTC.

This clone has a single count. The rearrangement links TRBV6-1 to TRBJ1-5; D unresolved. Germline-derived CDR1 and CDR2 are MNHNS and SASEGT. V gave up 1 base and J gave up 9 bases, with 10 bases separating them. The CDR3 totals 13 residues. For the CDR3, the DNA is TGTGCCAGCAGTGAAGGGTCAGGCTTGCCCCAGCATTTT. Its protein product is CASSEGSGLPQHF.

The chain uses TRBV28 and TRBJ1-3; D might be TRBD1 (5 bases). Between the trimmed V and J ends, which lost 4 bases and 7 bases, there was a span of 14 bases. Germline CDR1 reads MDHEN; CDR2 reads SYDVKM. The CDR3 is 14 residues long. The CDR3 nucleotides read TGTGCCAGCAGTTCCCCACTGGGGGGTAACACCATATATTTT. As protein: CASSSPLGGNTIYF.

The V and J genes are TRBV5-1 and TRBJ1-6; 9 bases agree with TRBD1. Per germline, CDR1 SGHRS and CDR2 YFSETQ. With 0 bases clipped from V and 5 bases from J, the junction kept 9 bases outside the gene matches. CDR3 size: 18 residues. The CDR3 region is CASSLVLRGTGNNSPLHF. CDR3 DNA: TGCGCCAGCAGCTTGGTTCTACGCGGGACAGGGAATAATTCACCCCTCCACTTT.

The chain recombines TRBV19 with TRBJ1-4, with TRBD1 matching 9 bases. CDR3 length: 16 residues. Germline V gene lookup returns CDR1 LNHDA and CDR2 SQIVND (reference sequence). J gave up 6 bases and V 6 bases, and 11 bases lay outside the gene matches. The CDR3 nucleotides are TGTGCCAGTAGCGTACCACAGGGGGCGTTTCATGAAAAACTGTTTTTT. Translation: CASSVPQGAFHEKLFF.

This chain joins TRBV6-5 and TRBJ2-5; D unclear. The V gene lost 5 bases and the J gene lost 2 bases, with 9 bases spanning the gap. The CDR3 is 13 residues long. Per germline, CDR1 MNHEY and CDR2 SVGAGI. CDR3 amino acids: CASSPTGQETQYF. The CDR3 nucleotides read TGTGCCAGCAGTCCCACTGGACAAGAGACCCAGTACTTC.

The CDR3 spells CASSPRTSGSYEQYF. CDR3 coding DNA: TGCGCCAGCAGCCCCCGGACTAGCGGATCCTACGAGCAGTACTTC. The chain employs TRBV5-1 and TRBJ2-7, with 10 positions matching TRBD2. V dropped 4 bases and J dropped 1; count of bases not matched to a gene: 5. This CDR3 is built from 15 residues. Germline V gene lookup returns CDR1 SGHRS and CDR2 YFSETQ.

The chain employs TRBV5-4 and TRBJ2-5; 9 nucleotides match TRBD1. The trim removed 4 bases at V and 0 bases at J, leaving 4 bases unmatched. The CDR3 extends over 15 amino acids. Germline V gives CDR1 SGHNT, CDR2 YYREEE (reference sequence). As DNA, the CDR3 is TGTGCCAGCAGCGTAGGACAGGGGCACCAAGAGACCCAGTACTTC. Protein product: CASSVGQGHQETQYF.

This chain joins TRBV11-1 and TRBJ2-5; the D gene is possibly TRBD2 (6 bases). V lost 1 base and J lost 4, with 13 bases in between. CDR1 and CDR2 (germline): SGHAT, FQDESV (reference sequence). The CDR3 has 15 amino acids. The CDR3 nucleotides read TGTGCCAGCAGCTTAGTCTTCTCGGAGGGAGAGACCCAGTACTTC. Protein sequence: CASSLVFSEGETQYF.

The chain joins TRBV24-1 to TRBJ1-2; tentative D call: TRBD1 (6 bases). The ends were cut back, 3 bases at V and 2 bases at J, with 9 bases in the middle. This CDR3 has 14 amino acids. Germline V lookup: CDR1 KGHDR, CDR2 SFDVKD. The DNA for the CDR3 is TGTGCCACCAGTGATCAGGGGAGGAACTATGGCTACACCTTC. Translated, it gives CATSDQGRNYGYTF.

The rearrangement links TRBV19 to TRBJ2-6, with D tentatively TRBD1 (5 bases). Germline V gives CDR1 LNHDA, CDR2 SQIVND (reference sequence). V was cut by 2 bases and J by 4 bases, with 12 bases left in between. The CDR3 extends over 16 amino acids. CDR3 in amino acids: CASSINQGAGANVLTF. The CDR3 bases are TGTGCCAGTAGTATAAATCAAGGGGCAGGGGCCAACGTCCTGACTTTC.